This TCR beta chain was sequenced for a study of blood T cell repertoires in COVID-19. Study-level information: Italy, Spain and the United States were the sources of the convalescent and acute COVID-19 samples. PBMCs, B-cell-depleted T cells, or T cells were the source of the cDNA or gDNA that made up the material.

This clone was counted only a few times. In the original analysis: Estimation of nucleated cell counts was performed using reference gene primer amplification. TCRdb keeps only in-frame clones here, not all; method: immunoSEQ multiplex PCR. V and J calls and clone size are copied from that table; D and trimming were computed from the DNA. The data contain over 50,000 clones, roughly 72% of them seen just once; the ten biggest clones take up about 5%. V was cut by 1 base and J by 6 bases, with 7 bases left in between. This CDR3 region has 13 residues. Seattle's enrolled individuals joined amid active infection and were then monitored longitudinally.

The genes are TRBV12-3 or TRBV12-4 and TRBJ1-5; D is ambiguous. The origin of this receptor is a woman aged 70 to 79 with COVID-19, enrolled during active disease. The sample taken for sequencing was peripheral blood. This chain's CDR3 is CASSLGGFQPQHF. The CDR3 bases are TGTGCCAGCAGTTTAGGAGGGTTTCAGCCCCAGCATTTT.